The entry that follows covers one TCR beta chain sequence. The CDR3 length is 14 residues. CDR1 and CDR2 (germline): SGHTA, FQGTGA. Trimming cost V 5 bases and J 4 bases; bases outside gene matches: 5. The data stem from a study of shared clonotypes between healthy human individuals. Profiling relied on immunoSEQ multiplex PCR, and the TCRdb table lists in-frame clones only, not all of them. This sample has around 2.1 million clones, with more than 85% found just once. CD8 cells classed as naive were CD45RO-negative and positively selected for CCR7, excluding terminally differentiated effector memory CD45RA+ cells.

The chain couples TRBV7-3 to TRBJ2-1; 7 nucleotides line up with TRBD2. Sequencing was performed on naive CD8+ T cells from PBMCs. The origin of this receptor is a man younger than 35 in good health. Some clones in this sample may be carry-over from other donors' samples. The CDR3 loop is CASSARTRYNEQFF. CDR3 coding DNA: TGTGCCAGCAGCGCCCGGACTAGGTACAATGAGCAGTTCTTC.